This T cell receptor beta chain was recovered during a study of blood T cell repertoires in COVID-19. Study background: Whether acute or convalescent, the COVID-19 samples came from the United States, Italy and Spain. Sources were T cells, B-cell-depleted T cells, or PBMCs; the material itself was cDNA or gDNA.

In the study's own analysis: Estimation of nucleated cell counts was performed using reference gene primer amplification. Libraries were prepared by immunoSEQ multiplex PCR; TCRdb keeps only in-frame clonotypes and omits some of them. For V, J and clone size, that table is used; D and trimming come from the DNA. The repertoire consists of 110,000 to 150,000 clones, with almost 80% occurring once and the leading ten covering approximately 8%. The length of the CDR3 is 16 residues. Germline CDR1 is LNHDA and CDR2 is SQIVND (reference sequence). V lost 7 bases and J lost 8, with 23 bases in between. V and J are TRBV19 and TRBJ1-4; weak D call: TRBD1 (6 bases). The receptor's source is a man in his fifties or sixties with active or convalescent COVID-19. Sequencing was performed on peripheral blood. The CDR3 sequence is CASTGTPDPVAEKLFF. In nucleotides, the CDR3 is TGTGCCAGTACCGGGACACCCGATCCCGTAGCGGAAAAACTGTTTTTT. Combining the CDR3 with reference TRBV19 and TRBJ1-4 gives the whole variable domain DGGITQSPKYLFRKEGQNVTLSCEQNLNHDAMYWYRQDPGQGLRLIYYSQIVNDFQKGDIAEGYSVSREKKESFPLTVTSAQKNPTAFYLCASTGTPDPVAEKLFFGSGTQLSVL.